A selection of T cell receptor beta chains follows, all from one sample in a study of beta chain features in type 1 diabetes. The repertoire was sequenced with immunoSEQ multiplex PCR; TCRdb's copy has only in-frame clones and lacks some. The data contain 310,000 or so clones, less than 9.5% of them singletons. The sequenced sample was central memory CD4+ T cells from blood. These receptors were obtained from a woman aged 18-29 years in good health. CDR3s include the opening cysteine and the closing phenylalanine or tryptophan. D genes are given only for firm matches. Clone size is stated in some rows and not others, as once, few, many or a class when expanded.

d_gene,v_gene,abundance,j_gene,CDR3aa,CDR3nt
-,TRBV7-9,few,TRBJ2-1,CASSPRGGEVNEQFF,TGTGCCAGCAGTCCAAGGGGGGGTGAGGTCAATGAGCAGTTCTTC
-,TRBV6-6,-,TRBJ2-7,CASSYSAGGRYEQYF,TGTGCCAGCAGTTACTCGGCAGGGGGGAGGTACGAGCAGTACTTC
-,TRBV5-4,many,TRBJ2-4,CASSSPAGGNIQYF,TGTGCCAGCAGCTCTCCCGCCGGAGGCAACATTCAGTACTTC
TRBD1,TRBV5-6,few,TRBJ2-1,CASSLDRTGSEQFF,TGTGCCAGCAGCTTGGACCGGACAGGGTCTGAGCAGTTCTTC
-,TRBV5-1,-,TRBJ2-7,CASSPRPTDYEQYF,TGCGCCAGCAGCCCCCGTCCAACGGACTACGAGCAGTACTTC
TRBD1,TRBV5-1,-,TRBJ2-2,CASSARGNRGTGELFF,TGCGCCAGCAGCGCACGTGGAAACAGGGGCACCGGGGAGCTGTTTTTT
-,TRBV11-2,-,TRBJ2-5,CASSRSESGAETQYF,TGTGCCAGCAGCCGCTCGGAAAGCGGAGCGGAGACCCAGTACTTC
-,TRBV7-6,many,TRBJ2-1,CASSLEWGAYNEQFF,TGTGCCAGCAGCTTAGAGTGGGGGGCCTACAATGAGCAGTTCTTC
TRBD1,TRBV7-2,-,TRBJ2-5,CASSLMGQQETQYF,TGTGCCAGCAGCTTAATGGGACAGCAAGAGACCCAGTACTTC
-,TRBV5-4,many,TRBJ2-1,CASSLWQLSSYNEQFF,TGTGCCAGCAGCTTGTGGCAACTGAGCTCCTACAATGAGCAGTTCTTC
TRBD2,TRBV6-4,-,TRBJ2-1,CASSALAGVGYEQFF,TGTGCCAGCAGTGCACTAGCGGGAGTCGGCTATGAGCAGTTCTTC
-,TRBV15,-,TRBJ2-7,CATSRDFTRVYEQYF,TGTGCCACCAGCAGGGACTTCACGCGCGTTTACGAGCAGTACTTC
-,TRBV4-2,-,TRBJ2-7,CASSGSGSYEQYF,TGTGCCAGCAGCGGGAGTGGCTCCTACGAGCAGTACTTC
-,TRBV9,-,TRBJ2-7,CASSGRGGEQYF,TGTGCCAGCAGCGGGAGAGGGGGCGAGCAGTACTTC
TRBD2,TRBV18,many,TRBJ2-1,CASSPRLAGSIEQFF,TGTGCCAGCTCACCCAGACTAGCGGGGAGTATTGAGCAGTTCTTC
-,TRBV7-8,-,TRBJ1-5,CASSLWEGRGQPQHF,TGTGCCAGCAGCTTATGGGAGGGGCGCGGACAGCCCCAGCATTTT
-,TRBV7-9,-,TRBJ2-1,CASSVGEWVGNEQFF,TGTGCCAGCAGCGTTGGGGAGTGGGTTGGCAATGAGCAGTTCTTC
-,TRBV10-3,-,TRBJ2-3,CAISESLSRGTQYF,TGTGCCATCAGTGAGTCACTATCTCGGGGGACGCAGTATTTT
TRBD2,TRBV7-8,few,TRBJ2-1,CASSYTSGVYNEQFF,TGTGCCAGCAGTTACACTAGCGGGGTTTACAATGAGCAGTTCTTC
TRBD2,TRBV25-1,few,TRBJ2-3,CASSEYPSGNTDTQYF,TGTGCCAGCAGTGAATATCCTAGCGGGAACACAGATACGCAGTATTTT
-,TRBV20-1,few,TRBJ2-1,CSARAGGEQFF,TGCAGTGCTAGAGCGGGTGGTGAGCAGTTCTTC
TRBD2,TRBV9,-,TRBJ2-2,CASSVTSGTITGELFF,TGTGCCAGCAGCGTAACTAGCGGGACTATTACCGGGGAGCTGTTTTTT
TRBD1,TRBV6-6,many,TRBJ1-4,CASSHRTGDNEKLFF,TGTGCCAGCAGTCACAGGACAGGCGATAATGAAAAACTGTTTTTT
TRBD2,TRBV28,many,TRBJ2-7,CASSLGGSGIEQYF,TGTGCCAGCAGTTTGGGCGGGAGTGGAATCGAGCAGTACTTC
-,TRBV15,-,TRBJ1-4,CATSRDLREKLFF,TGTGCCACCAGCAGAGATCTGCGTGAAAAACTGTTTTTT
-,TRBV5-1,-,TRBJ2-7,CASSLGHPTYEQYF,TGCGCCAGCAGCTTGGGGCACCCCACCTACGAGCAGTACTTC
-,TRBV27,few,TRBJ2-2,CASSLGRTGELFF,TGTGCCAGCAGTTTAGGCCGCACCGGGGAGCTGTTTTTT
TRBD2,TRBV7-2,-,TRBJ2-7,CASSSLAVEQYF,TGTGCCAGCAGCTCTCTAGCGGTCGAGCAGTACTTC
TRBD1,TRBV6-5,-,TRBJ2-5,CASSLTGTGETQYF,TGTGCCAGCAGCTTAACCGGGACAGGGGAGACCCAGTACTTC
TRBD1,TRBV27,-,TRBJ1-1,CASSPQGGTEAFF,TGTGCCAGCAGTCCGCAGGGGGGCACTGAAGCTTTCTTT
TRBD1,TRBV5-4,-,TRBJ1-2,CASSPGGTGMLYGYTF,TGTGCCAGCAGCCCAGGAGGGACAGGGATGCTCTATGGCTACACCTTC
-,TRBV5-4,-,TRBJ2-3,CASSYKTPGSDTQYF,TGTGCCAGCAGCTACAAGACCCCAGGGTCAGATACGCAGTATTTT
-,TRBV10-3,many,TRBJ2-1,CASQLARGNNEQFF,TGTGCCAGCCAACTCGCCCGGGGGAACAATGAGCAGTTCTTC
TRBD1,TRBV4-3,many,TRBJ1-3,CASSRIGTENTIYF,TGCGCCAGCAGCCGAATTGGGACAGAAAACACCATATATTTT
-,TRBV5-1,many,TRBJ2-1,CASSLGGDSYNEQFF,TGCGCCAGCAGCTTGGGTGGCGACTCCTACAATGAGCAGTTCTTC
-,TRBV14,many,TRBJ2-1,CASSQGNNYNEQFF,TGTGCCAGCAGCCAAGGGAATAACTACAATGAGCAGTTCTTC
-,TRBV7-2,once,TRBJ2-5,CASSLVGSGYQETQYF,TGTGCCAGCAGCTTAGTTGGTTCTGGGTACCAAGAGACCCAGTACTTC
-,TRBV7-9,few,TRBJ1-5,CASSGTGNQPQHF,TGTGCCAGCAGCGGAACAGGGAATCAGCCCCAGCATTTT
-,TRBV7-3,-,TRBJ2-3,CASSFVVSDTQYF,TGTGCCAGCAGCTTTGTAGTTTCCGATACGCAGTATTTT
TRBD2,TRBV7-9,many,TRBJ2-1,CASSLAGTRGRNEQFF,TGTGCCAGCAGCTTAGCGGGGACTAGGGGTCGTAATGAGCAGTTCTTC
TRBD2,TRBV10-3,many,TRBJ2-7,CAISPTSGKSSYEQYF,TGTGCCATCAGCCCAACTAGCGGCAAAAGCTCCTACGAGCAGTACTTC
TRBD1,TRBV5-1,few,TRBJ2-5,CASSLGTGLGETQYF,TGCGCCAGCAGCTTGGGGACAGGGCTGGGAGAGACCCAGTACTTC
-,TRBV5-1,few,TRBJ2-3,CASSLGTPGGTDTQYF,TGCGCCAGCAGCTTGGGGACCCCAGGAGGCACAGATACGCAGTATTTT